This T cell receptor beta chain was recovered during a study of T cell changes during pregnancy in multiple sclerosis (dated by TCRdb to the late 2010s). Regarding the research as a whole: In women with multiple sclerosis, the researchers looked at how the T cell repertoire shifted as pregnancy progressed.

Preparation of the library involved the immunoSEQ multiplex PCR assay. As stored in TCRdb, this immuneACCESS dataset retains in-frame rearrangements with V and J assigned. A fraction of the clones does not appear; measured against another copy, unresolved V genes explain less than half of the discrepancy, and the remainder lacks a known reason. Here the sample has under 55,000 clones; approximately 93% occur a single time. Less than 0.35% of the sample is taken by the ten largest. The germline V gene sets CDR1 to MNHEY and CDR2 to SVGAGI. V loses 4 bases of germline sequence and J loses 5 bases, and the interval between the two ends is 11 bases. The CDR3 holds 13 amino acids from the cysteine to the phenylalanine. Just CDR3 DNA is preserved here, 39 bases in frame from base 1. This clone was found once. Its antigen specificity is not known. One base away there is no much larger clone; base qualities are not given.

This receptor was taken from a female donor with multiple sclerosis, enrolled in a pregnancy study. The chain is assembled from TRBV6-5 and TRBJ1-1, and possibly TRBD1, on 6 matching bases. The sequencing used CD4+ T cells from peripheral blood mononuclear cells, collected in the third trimester of pregnancy. Here is the DNA: TGTGCCAGCAGTTTCACAACAGGGACTGAAGCTTTCTTT. It translates as CASSFTTGTEAFF.